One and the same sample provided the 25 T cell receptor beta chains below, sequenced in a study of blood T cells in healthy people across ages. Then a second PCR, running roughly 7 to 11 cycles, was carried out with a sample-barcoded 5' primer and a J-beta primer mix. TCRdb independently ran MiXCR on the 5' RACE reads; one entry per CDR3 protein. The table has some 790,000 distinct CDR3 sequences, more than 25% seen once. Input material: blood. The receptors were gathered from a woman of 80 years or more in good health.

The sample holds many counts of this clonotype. The chain's CDR3 is CASSLPSLVLGTQYF. CDR3 DNA: TGCGCCAGCAGCCTACCGTCACTTGTATTGGGGACCCAGTACTTC. This rearrangement joins TRBV5-1 to TRBJ2-5; D not certain. V was cut by 4 bases and J by 7 bases, with 20 bases left in between. CDR3 length equals 15 residues. Germline CDR1 and CDR2: SGHRS and YFSETQ.

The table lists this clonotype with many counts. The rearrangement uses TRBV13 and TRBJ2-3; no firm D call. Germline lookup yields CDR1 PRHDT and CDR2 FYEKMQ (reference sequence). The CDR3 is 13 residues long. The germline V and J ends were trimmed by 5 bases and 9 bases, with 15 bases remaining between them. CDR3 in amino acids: CASSLSSRKTQYF. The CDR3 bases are TGTGCCAGCAGCCTCTCTTCTCGTAAGACGCAGTATTTT. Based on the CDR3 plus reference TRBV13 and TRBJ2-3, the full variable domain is AAGVIQSPRHLIKEKRETATLKCYPIPRHDTVYWYQQGPGQDPQFLISFYEKMQSDKGSIPDRFSAQQFSDYHSELNMSSLELGDSALYFCASSLSSRKTQYFGPGTRLTVL.

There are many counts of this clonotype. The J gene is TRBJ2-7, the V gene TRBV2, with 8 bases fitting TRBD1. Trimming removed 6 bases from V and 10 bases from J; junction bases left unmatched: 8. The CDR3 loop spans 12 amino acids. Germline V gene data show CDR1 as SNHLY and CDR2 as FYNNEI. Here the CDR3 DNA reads TGTGCCAGCAGCCTGACGGACAGGGCTCAGTACTTC. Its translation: CASSLTDRAQYF.

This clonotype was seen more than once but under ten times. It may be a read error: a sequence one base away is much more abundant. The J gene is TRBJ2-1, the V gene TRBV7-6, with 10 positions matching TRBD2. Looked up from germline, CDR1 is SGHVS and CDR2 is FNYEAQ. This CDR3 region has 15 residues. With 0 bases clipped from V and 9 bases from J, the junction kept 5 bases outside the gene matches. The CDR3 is CASSLARTSGVEQFF. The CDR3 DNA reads TGTGCCAGCAGCTTAGCGCGCACTAGCGGGGTTGAGCAGTTCTTC.

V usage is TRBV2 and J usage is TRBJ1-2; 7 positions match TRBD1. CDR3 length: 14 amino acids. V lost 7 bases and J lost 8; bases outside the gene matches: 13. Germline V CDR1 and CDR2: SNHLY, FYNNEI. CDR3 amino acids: CASKQNGQAAGYTF. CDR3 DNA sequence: TGTGCCAGCAAACAAAACGGACAGGCGGCCGGCTACACCTTC.

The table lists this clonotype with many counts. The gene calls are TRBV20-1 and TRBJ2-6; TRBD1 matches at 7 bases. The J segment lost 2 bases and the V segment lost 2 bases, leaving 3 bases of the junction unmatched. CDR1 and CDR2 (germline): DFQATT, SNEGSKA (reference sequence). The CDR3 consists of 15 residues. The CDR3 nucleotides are TGCAGTGCTAGAAAGACAGGGACTGGGGCCAACGTCCTGACTTTC. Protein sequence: CSARKTGTGANVLTF.

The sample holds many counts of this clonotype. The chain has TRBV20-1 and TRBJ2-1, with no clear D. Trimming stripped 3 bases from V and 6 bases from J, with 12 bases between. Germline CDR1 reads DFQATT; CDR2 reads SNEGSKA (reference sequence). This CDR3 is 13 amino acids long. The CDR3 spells CSASFPGFNEQFF. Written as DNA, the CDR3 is TGCAGTGCTAGCTTCCCGGGTTTCAATGAGCAGTTCTTC.

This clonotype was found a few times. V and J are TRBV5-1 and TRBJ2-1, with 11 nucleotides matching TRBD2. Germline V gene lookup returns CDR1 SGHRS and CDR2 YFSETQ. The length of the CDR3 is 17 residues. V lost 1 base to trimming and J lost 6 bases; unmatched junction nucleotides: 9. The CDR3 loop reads CASSLILSGGATNEQFF. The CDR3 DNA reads TGCGCCAGCAGCTTGATTCTTAGCGGGGGGGCCACCAATGAGCAGTTCTTC.

CDR3 in amino acids: CASSRGRRNTEAFF. The CDR3 coding sequence is TGTGCCAGCAGCCGGGGACGGCGGAACACTGAAGCTTTCTTT. The chain links TRBV7-2 to TRBJ1-1, with D perhaps matching TRBD1 (5 bases). V was pared by 5 bases and J by 1 base, with 11 bases between. From germline, CDR1 is SGHTA and CDR2 FQGNSA. The CDR3 is 14 residues long.

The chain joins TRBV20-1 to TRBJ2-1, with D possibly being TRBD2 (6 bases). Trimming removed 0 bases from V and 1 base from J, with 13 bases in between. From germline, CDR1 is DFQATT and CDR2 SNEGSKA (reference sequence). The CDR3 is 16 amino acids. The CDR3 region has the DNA TGCAGTGCTAGAGATACGTCCCGGGGGTCCTACAATGAGCAGTTCTTC. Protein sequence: CSARDTSRGSYNEQFF.

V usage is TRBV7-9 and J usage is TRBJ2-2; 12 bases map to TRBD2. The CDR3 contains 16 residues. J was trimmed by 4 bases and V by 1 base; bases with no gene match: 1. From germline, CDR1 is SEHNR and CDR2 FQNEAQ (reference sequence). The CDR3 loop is CASSLGLAGATGELFF. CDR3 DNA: TGTGCCAGCAGCTTAGGACTAGCGGGAGCCACCGGGGAGCTGTTTTTT.

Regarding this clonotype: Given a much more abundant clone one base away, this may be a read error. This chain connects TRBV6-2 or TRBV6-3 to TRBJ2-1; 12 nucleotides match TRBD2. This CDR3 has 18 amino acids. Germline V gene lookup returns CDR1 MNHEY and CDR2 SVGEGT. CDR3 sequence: CAGSYSITSGGNYNEQFF. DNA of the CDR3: TGTGCCGGCAGTTACTCGATCACTAGCGGGGGGAACTACAATGAGCAGTTCTTC.

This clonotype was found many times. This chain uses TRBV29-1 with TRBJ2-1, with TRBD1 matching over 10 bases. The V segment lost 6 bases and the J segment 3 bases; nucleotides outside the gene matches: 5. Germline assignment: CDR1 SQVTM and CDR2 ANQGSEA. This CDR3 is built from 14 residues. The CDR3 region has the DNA TGCAGCGTCTCCGGGACAGGGGTCTACAATGAGCAGTTCTTC. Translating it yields CSVSGTGVYNEQFF.

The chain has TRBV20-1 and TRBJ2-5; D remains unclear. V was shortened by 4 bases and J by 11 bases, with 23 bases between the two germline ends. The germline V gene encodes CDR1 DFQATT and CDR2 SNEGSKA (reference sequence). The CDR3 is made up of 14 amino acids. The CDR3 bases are TGCAGTGCTACCAAAGCTGGCTCCCACAATGAGCAGTACTTC. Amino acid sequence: CSATKAGSHNEQYF.

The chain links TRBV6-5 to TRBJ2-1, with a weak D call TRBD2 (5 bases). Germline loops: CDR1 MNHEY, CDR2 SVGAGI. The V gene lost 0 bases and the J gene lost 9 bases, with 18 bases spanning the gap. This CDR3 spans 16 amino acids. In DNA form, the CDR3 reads TGTGCCAGCAGTTACTCGCGGTTAAAGCTCGGAGGTGAGCAGTTCTTC. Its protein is CASSYSRLKLGGEQFF.

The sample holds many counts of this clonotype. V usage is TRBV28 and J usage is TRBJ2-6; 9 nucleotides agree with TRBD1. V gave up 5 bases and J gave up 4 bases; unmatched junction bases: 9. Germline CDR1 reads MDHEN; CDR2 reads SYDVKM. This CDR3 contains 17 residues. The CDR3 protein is CASSASQGAGGANVLTF. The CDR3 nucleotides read TGTGCCAGCAGTGCTTCACAGGGGGCAGGGGGGGCCAACGTCCTGACTTTC.

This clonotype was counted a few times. The CDR3 loop is CASRDDRTTNEKLFF. In DNA, the CDR3 is TGTGCCAGCCGGGACGACAGGACAACTAATGAAAAACTGTTTTTT. The J gene is TRBJ1-4, the V gene TRBV6-1, with TRBD1 as a possible D gene (6 bases). Per the germline V gene, CDR1 is MNHNS and CDR2 is SASEGT. Trimming cost V 8 bases and J 0 bases, with 13 bases left between them. This CDR3 spans 15 amino acids.

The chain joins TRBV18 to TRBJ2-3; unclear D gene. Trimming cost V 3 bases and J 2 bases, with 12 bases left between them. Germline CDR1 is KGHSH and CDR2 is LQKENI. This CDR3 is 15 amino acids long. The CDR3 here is CASSPMATYTDTQYF. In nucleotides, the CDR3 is TGTGCCAGCTCACCGATGGCTACTTACACAGATACGCAGTATTTT.

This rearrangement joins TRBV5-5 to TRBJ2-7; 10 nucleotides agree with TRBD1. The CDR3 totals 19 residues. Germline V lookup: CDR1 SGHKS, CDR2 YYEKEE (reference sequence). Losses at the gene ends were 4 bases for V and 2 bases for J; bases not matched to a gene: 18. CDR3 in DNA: TGTGCCAGCAGCAGTAACCGGGACAGGGGCTCTAGGCTACCCTACGAGCAGTACTTC. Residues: CASSSNRDRGSRLPYEQYF.

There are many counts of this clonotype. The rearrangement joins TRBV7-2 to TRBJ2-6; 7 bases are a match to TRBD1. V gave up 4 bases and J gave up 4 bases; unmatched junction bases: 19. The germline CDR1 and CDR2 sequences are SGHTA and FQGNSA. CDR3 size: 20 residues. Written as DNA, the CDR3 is TGTGCCAGCAGCTCCCGGGACAGCATCTCTCTAGGATCCGGGGCCAACGTCCTGACTTTC. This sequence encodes CASSSRDSISLGSGANVLTF.

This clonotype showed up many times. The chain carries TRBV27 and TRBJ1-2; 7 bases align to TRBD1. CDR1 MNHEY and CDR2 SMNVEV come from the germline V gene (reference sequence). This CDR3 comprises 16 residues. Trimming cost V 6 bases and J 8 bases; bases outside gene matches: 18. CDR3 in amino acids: CASRVTPSTGRGGYTF. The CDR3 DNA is TGTGCCAGCAGAGTTACCCCCTCGACAGGGCGAGGGGGCTACACCTTC.

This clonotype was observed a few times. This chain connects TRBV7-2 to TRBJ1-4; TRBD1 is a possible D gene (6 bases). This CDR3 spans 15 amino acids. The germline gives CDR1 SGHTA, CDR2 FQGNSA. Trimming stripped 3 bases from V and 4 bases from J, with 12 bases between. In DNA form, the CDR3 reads TGTGCCAGCAGCTTGAAAACAGGGTATAATGAAAAACTGTTTTTT. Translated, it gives CASSLKTGYNEKLFF.

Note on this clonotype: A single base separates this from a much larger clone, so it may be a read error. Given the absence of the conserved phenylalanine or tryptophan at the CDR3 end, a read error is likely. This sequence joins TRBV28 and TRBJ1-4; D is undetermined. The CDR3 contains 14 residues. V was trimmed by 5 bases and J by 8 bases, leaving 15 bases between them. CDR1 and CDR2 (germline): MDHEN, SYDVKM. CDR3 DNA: TGTGCCAGCAGTCCCCGACTCGTGGAGGAAAAACTGTTTTGT. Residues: CASSPRLVEEKLFC.

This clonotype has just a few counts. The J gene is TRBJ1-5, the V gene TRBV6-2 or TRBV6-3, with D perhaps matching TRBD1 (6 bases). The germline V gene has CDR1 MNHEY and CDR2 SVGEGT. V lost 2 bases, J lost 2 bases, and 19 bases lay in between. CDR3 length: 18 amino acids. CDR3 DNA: TGTGCCAGCAGTTACGGGGGGCGTAGAGGAATAGGCAATCAGCCCCAGCATTTT. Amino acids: CASSYGGRRGIGNQPQHF.

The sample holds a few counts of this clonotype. The CDR3 coding sequence is TGTGCCAGCAGCTTAGGAGGGGGGGGGCAAAACATTCAGTACTTC. Its translation is CASSLGGGGQNIQYF. This chain links TRBV7-2 with TRBJ2-4; perhaps TRBD2 as D (7 bases). V was cut by 1 base and J by 5 bases, with 12 bases left in between. This CDR3 is built from 15 residues. The germline V gene encodes CDR1 SGHTA and CDR2 FQGNSA.